The T cell receptor (beta chain) described here comes from a study of shared clonotypes between healthy human individuals. V lost 7 bases to trimming and J lost 4 bases, with 16 bases between them. This CDR3 contains 15 residues. Germline V gene lookup returns CDR1 SNHLY and CDR2 FYNNEI. In the naive CD8 group, cells lacked CD45RO and were positively selected for CCR7, so terminally differentiated effector memory CD45RA+ cells were left out. Donation came from healthy HIV-negative adults that had no recent acute infections or vaccinations. Produced via immunoSEQ multiplex PCR; TCRdb's table is partial and in-frame only. The table has about 820,000 clones, 80% to 95% seen once.

The specimen was naive CD8+ T cells sorted from blood. The rearrangement joins TRBV2 to TRBJ2-2, with a possible D match to TRBD1 (6 bases). The receptor comes from a man aged 30 to 45 in good health. CDR3 in DNA: TGTGCCAGCAAGCCGAAAAGGGGGAGCACCGGGGAGCTGTTTTTT. Translation: CASKPKRGSTGELFF.